This TCR beta chain was identified during a study of identical twins. In TCRdb, the 5' RACE reads were re-called with MiXCR into one record per CDR3 protein. The sample yields around 340,000 distinct CDR3 sequences, 7% to 9.5% seen once. V lost 2 bases and J lost 8; bases outside the gene matches: 11. This CDR3 spans 15 amino acids. Germline CDR1 and CDR2: SGHVS and FQNEAQ. The TCR comes from a woman aged 45-65 years in good health. Sequencing was performed on naive T cells sorted from blood. The chain recombines TRBV7-8 with TRBJ2-7; 8 bases match TRBD1. The DNA for the CDR3 is TGTGCCAGCAGCTTACTGCGGGACAGGTCTACGCAGCAGTACTTC. Amino acids: CASSLLRDRSTQQYF.